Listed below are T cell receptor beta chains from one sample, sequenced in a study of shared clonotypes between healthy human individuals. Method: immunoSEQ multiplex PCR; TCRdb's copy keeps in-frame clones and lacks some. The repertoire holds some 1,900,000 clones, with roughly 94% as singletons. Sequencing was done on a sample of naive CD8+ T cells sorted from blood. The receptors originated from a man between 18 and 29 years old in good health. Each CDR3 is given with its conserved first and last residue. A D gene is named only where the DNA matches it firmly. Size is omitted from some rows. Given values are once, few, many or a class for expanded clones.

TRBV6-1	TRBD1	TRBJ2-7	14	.	TGTGCCAGCAGTGAGGGGCCAGGGGGATACGAGCAGTACTTC	CASSEGPGGYEQYF
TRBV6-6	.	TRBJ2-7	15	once	TGTGCCAGCAGTTGGGGGGACGCCAGCTCCTACGAGCAGTACTTC	CASSWGDASSYEQYF
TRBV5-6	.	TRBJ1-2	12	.	TGTGCCAGCAGCGTGAGGGGGTACGGCTACACCTTC	CASSVRGYGYTF
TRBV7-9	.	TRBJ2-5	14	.	TGTGCCAGCAGCCGACCCGGAGCGGGAGAGACCCAGTACTTC	CASSRPGAGETQYF
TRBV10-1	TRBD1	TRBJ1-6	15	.	TGCGCCAGCAGAATCCGGGACAGGGCGAATTCACCCCTCCACTTT	CASRIRDRANSPLHF
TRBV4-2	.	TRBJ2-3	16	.	TGTGCCAGCAGCCAAGATCTTACGTCGATCACAGATACGCAGTATTTT	CASSQDLTSITDTQYF
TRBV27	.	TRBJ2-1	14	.	TGTGCCAGCAGTTTATCCGAGGCCGCCAATGAGCAGTTCTTC	CASSLSEAANEQFF
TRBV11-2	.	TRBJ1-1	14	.	TGTGCCAGCAGCGTGATATCAGCGGGCACTGAAGCTTTCTTT	CASSVISAGTEAFF
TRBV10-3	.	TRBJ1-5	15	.	TGTGCCATCAGTGATCCAGGGAGGAAGGATCAGCCCCAGCATTTT	CAISDPGRKDQPQHF
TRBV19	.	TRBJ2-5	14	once	TGTGCCAGTAGTGCAGGAGGGTACCAAGAGACCCAGTACTTC	CASSAGGYQETQYF
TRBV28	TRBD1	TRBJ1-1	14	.	TGTGCCAGCATTGACAGGGGAGCGGGCACTGAAGCTTTCTTT	CASIDRGAGTEAFF
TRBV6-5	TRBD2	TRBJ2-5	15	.	TGTGCCAGCAGTTACTTACTAGCGGGAGAAGAGACCCAGTACTTC	CASSYLLAGEETQYF
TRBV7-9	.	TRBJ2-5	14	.	TGTGCCAGCAGCCAAGCCACATCTCAAGAGACCCAGTACTTC	CASSQATSQETQYF
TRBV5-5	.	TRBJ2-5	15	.	TGTGCCAGCAGCTTGGGGGGCAGGTATCAAGAGACCCAGTACTTC	CASSLGGRYQETQYF
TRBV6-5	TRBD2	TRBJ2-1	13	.	TGTGCCACGGGACTAGCGGGAACGAATGAGCAGTTCTTC	CATGLAGTNEQFF
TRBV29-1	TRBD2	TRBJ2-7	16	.	TGCAGCGTCGAACTCCCCTCCGGGGGGAGACGAGCCGAGCAGTACTTC	CSVELPSGGRRAEQYF
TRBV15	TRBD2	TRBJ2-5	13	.	TGTGCCACCAGCGGCGGGAGGTCACAGACCCAGTACTTC	CATSGGRSQTQYF
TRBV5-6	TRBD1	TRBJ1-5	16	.	TGTGCCAGCAGCCTGGGACAGCCGTATAGCAATCAGCCCCAGCATTTT	CASSLGQPYSNQPQHF
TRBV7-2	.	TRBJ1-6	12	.	TGTGCCAGCAGAAAAGTCGGTTCACCCCTCCACTTT	CASRKVGSPLHF
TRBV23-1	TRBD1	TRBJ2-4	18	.	TGCGCCAGCAGTCAATCAATAAGGACAGGGCCCGACAAAAACATTCAGTACTTC	CASSQSIRTGPDKNIQYF
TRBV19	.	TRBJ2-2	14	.	TGTGCCAGTAGTCCAGGGACGAGCACCGGGGAGCTGTTTTTT	CASSPGTSTGELFF
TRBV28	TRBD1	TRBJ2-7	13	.	TGTGCCAGCAGTTTTGACAGGGGCGACGAGCAGTACTTC	CASSFDRGDEQYF
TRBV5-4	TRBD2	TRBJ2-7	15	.	TGTGCCAGCAGCCTCACGGGACTAGCGGGGGACGAGCAGTACTTC	CASSLTGLAGDEQYF
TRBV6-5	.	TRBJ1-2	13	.	TGTGCCAGCAGTCCGGGGACTAACTATGGCTACACCTTC	CASSPGTNYGYTF
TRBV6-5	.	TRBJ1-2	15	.	TGTGCCAGCAGTTACTCCGAGGGGAGGGACTATGGCTACACCTTC	CASSYSEGRDYGYTF
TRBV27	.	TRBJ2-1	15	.	TGTGCCAGCACTCTCCGGCCGGGGGCCTACAATGAGCAGTTCTTC	CASTLRPGAYNEQFF
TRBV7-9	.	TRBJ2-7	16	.	TGTGCCAGCAGCTTAGGAGGGGCCCGCACTCGCTACGAGCAGTACTTC	CASSLGGARTRYEQYF
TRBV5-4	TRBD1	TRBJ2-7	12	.	TGTGCCAGCAGCCTCGGTTCGGGGACAGATCTCTTC	CASSLGSGTDLF
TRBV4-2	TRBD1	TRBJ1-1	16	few	TGTGCCAGCAGCCAAGATGGACAGGGCTTGAACACTGAAGCTTTCTTT	CASSQDGQGLNTEAFF
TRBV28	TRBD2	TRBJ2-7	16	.	TGTGCCAGCAGTGCTATACTAGCGGGGGAAAACTACGAGCAGTACTTC	CASSAILAGENYEQYF
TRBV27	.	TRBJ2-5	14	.	TGTGCCAGCAGTAAACCGGGACAAGAAGAGACCCAGTACTTC	CASSKPGQEETQYF
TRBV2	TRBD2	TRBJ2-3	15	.	TGTGCCAGCACCCAAGAACTAGCGGGGACAGATACGCAGTATTTT	CASTQELAGTDTQYF
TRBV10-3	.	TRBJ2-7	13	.	TGTGCCATCAGGTTGGACAGTAAATACGAGCAGTACTTC	CAIRLDSKYEQYF
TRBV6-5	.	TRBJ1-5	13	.	TGTGCCAGCAGTTATGGGACCCATCAGCCCCAGCATTTT	CASSYGTHQPQHF
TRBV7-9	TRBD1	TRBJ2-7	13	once	TGTGCCAGCAGCTCCACAGGGGGCGGAGAGCAGTACTTC	CASSSTGGGEQYF
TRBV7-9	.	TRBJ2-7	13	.	TGTGCCAGCAGCTTACCCGTTTCCTACGAGCAGTACTTC	CASSLPVSYEQYF
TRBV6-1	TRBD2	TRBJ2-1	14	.	TGTGCCAGCAGTGGGTTACTAGCGCGGGATGAGCAGTTCTTC	CASSGLLARDEQFF
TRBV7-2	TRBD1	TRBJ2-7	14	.	TGTGCCAGCAGCCTGGGGACAGGGGGCTTCGAGCAGTACTTC	CASSLGTGGFEQYF
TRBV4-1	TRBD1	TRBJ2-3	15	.	TGCGCCAGCAGCCCGGGACAGGGATTAGCGGATACGCAGTATTTT	CASSPGQGLADTQYF